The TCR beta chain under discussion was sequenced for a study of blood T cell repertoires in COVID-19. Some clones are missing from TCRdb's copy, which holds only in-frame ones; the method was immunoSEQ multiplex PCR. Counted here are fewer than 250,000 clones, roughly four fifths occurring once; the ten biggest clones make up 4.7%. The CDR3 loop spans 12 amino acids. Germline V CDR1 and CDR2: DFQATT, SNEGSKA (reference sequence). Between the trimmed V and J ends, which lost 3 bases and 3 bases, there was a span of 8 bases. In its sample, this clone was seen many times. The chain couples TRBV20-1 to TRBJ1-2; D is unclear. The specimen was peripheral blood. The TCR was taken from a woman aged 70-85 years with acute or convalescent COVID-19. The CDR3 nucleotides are TGCAGTGCTAGTGGAGGCGACTATGGCTACACCTTC. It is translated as CSASGGDYGYTF.